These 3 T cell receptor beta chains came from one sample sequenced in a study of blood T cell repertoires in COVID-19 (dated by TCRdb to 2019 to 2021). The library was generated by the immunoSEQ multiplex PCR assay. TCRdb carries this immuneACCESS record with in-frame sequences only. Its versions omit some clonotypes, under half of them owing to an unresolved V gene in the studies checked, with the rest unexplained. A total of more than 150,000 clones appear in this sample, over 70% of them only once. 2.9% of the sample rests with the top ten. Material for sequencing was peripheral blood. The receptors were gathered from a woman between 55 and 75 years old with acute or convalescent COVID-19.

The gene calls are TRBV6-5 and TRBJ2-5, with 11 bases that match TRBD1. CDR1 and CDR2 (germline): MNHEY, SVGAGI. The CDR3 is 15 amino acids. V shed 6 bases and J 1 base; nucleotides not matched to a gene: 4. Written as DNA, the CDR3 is TGTGCCAGCAGAGCCGGGACAGGGGGCCAAGAGACCCAGTACTTC. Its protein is CASRAGTGGQETQYF.

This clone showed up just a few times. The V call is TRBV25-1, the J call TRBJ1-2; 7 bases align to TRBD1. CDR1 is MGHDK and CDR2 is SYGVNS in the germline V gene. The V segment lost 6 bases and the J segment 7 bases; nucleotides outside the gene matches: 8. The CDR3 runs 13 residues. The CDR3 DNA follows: TGTGCCAGCAGCGACGGGACAGCTAGTGGCTACACCTTC. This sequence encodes CASSDGTASGYTF.

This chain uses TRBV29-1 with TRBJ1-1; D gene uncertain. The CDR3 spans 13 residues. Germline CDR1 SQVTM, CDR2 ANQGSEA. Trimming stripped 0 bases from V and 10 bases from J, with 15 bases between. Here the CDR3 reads CSVEDSSEGLAFF. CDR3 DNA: TGCAGCGTTGAAGATTCGTCGGAGGGCTTAGCTTTCTTT.